A single sample gave rise to the 20 T cell receptor beta chains below, sequenced in a study of cytomegalovirus exposure and HLA in healthy donors. Primers included in the PCR were 60 Vbeta and 13 Jbeta primers. The protocol was immunoSEQ multiplex PCR, while the TCRdb copy is restricted to in-frame clones and leaves out a portion. This table holds 150,000 to 160,000 clones, more than 75% found once. Sequenced input: PBMCs. Every receptor here comes from a woman aged 40-49 years in good health and CMV-seropositive.

The V gene is TRBV20-1, the J gene TRBJ2-7; no clear D. Germline values: CDR1 DFQATT, CDR2 SNEGSKA (reference sequence). Trimming took off 5 bases at V and 1 base at J, with 6 bases between the two ends. CDR3 length: 11 residues. CDR3 sequence (DNA): TGCAGTGCTGAGGTGTCCTACGAGCAGTACTTC. Translation gives CSAEVSYEQYF.

V gene TRBV5-3 combines with J gene TRBJ2-3; possibly TRBD2 for D (7 bases). TRBV5-3 is an ORF, with its function uncertain. The CDR3 is made up of 16 amino acids. Trimming left V 6 bases short and J 5 bases short, with 22 bases between. The DNA for the CDR3 is TGTGCCAGAATCGTGGGGGGGCGGGGGTATGTAGATACGCAGTATTTT. It translates to CARIVGGRGYVDTQYF.

This sequence joins TRBV2 and TRBJ2-7, with 12 bases that match TRBD2. The junction had 5 bases not matched to a gene; V was cut back by 3 bases and J by 2 bases. This CDR3 has 16 amino acids. Germline V gene sequence: CDR1 SNHLY, CDR2 FYNNEI. The CDR3 DNA sequence: TGTGCCAGCAGTGAGATTTCTAGCGGGAGGGCCTACGAGCAGTACTTC. It translates to CASSEISSGRAYEQYF.

This chain connects TRBV19 to TRBJ2-7; 7 nucleotides line up with TRBD2. CDR1 is LNHDA, CDR2 SQIVND, per germline (reference sequence). The CDR3 is 18 residues long. Trimming cost V 0 bases and J 6 bases; bases outside gene matches: 17. The chain's CDR3 is CASSIDHRASGANGEQYF. The CDR3 DNA is TGTGCCAGTAGTATAGATCATCGGGCTAGCGGTGCCAATGGCGAGCAGTACTTC.

The chain has TRBV27 and TRBJ1-2; 9 positions match TRBD1. Germline V gene lookup returns CDR1 MNHEY and CDR2 SMNVEV (reference sequence). This CDR3 has 12 residues. J lost 8 bases, V lost 6 bases, and 4 bases had no gene match. The CDR3 region is CASRQGAKGYTF. The CDR3, as DNA: TGTGCCAGCAGACAGGGGGCGAAAGGCTACACCTTC.

V and J are TRBV28 and TRBJ2-5; TRBD2 aligns across 11 bases. V trimming: 2 bases; J trimming: 2 bases; junction bases outside the gene matches: 10. This CDR3 comprises 18 residues. CDR1 is MDHEN and CDR2 is SYDVKM in the germline V gene. CDR3 region: CASSLVVLAGGEQETQYF. In nucleotides, the CDR3 is TGTGCCAGCAGTTTAGTTGTGCTAGCGGGGGGAGAACAAGAGACCCAGTACTTC.

The chain is built from TRBV19 and TRBJ1-4; D gene uncertain. Per germline, CDR1 LNHDA and CDR2 SQIVND (reference sequence). The V and J ends lost 1 base and 4 bases respectively, with 7 bases between them. The CDR3 extends over 14 amino acids. Here the CDR3 DNA reads TGTGCCAGTAGTATAGGGGCCGGTAATGAAAAACTGTTTTTT. This gives the protein CASSIGAGNEKLFF.

This clone was seen only a few times. The DNA of the CDR3 is TGTGCCAGCAGTGAAGACACAGGCTATGGCTACACCTTC. It is translated as CASSEDTGYGYTF. The chain has TRBV6-1 and TRBJ1-2, with a possible D match to TRBD1 (5 bases). The V gene's germline CDR1 is MNHNS and CDR2 SASEGT. The CDR3 runs to 13 residues. With 1 base removed from V and 4 bases from J, the gap between germline ends came to 7 bases.

The chain carries TRBV7-7 and TRBJ2-5, with TRBD1 as a possible D gene (6 bases). V lost 5 bases to trimming and J lost 2 bases, with 15 bases between them. This CDR3 is 15 amino acids long. The V gene's germline CDR1 is SSHAT and CDR2 FNYEAQ (reference sequence). The CDR3 DNA reads as TGTGCCAGCAGCCCGCAGGGGCAACTACAAGAGACCCAGTACTTC. Its translation is CASSPQGQLQETQYF.

The CDR3 sequence is CASSLGTSGDKETQYF. The CDR3 DNA sequence: TGTGCCAGCAGCTTAGGGACTAGCGGGGACAAAGAGACCCAGTACTTC. This rearrangement joins TRBV7-9 to TRBJ2-5; 12 positions match TRBD2. CDR1 and CDR2 from the germline V gene are SEHNR and FQNEAQ (reference sequence). J gave up 3 bases and V 1 base, and 3 bases lay outside the gene matches. The CDR3 runs 16 residues.

V and J are TRBV10-1 and TRBJ2-7; the match to TRBD1 covers 8 bases. In germline, CDR1 is WNHNN, CDR2 SYGVQD (reference sequence). V was clipped by 3 bases and J by 9 bases; unmatched bases: 4. The CDR3 has 12 amino acids. CDR3 nucleotide sequence: TGCGCCAGCAGTGAAGGGACAGGAGCGCAGTACTTC. As protein: CASSEGTGAQYF.

The DNA of the CDR3 is TGTGCCAGCAGTGAACCGACAGGGTCCCACTCCTACGAGCAGTACTTC. It yields the protein CASSEPTGSHSYEQYF. The genes are TRBV2 and TRBJ2-7; 7 positions match TRBD1. This CDR3 is 16 amino acids long. Trimming removed 2 bases from V and 0 bases from J; junction bases left unmatched: 7. The germline gives CDR1 SNHLY, CDR2 FYNNEI.

The rearrangement joins TRBV6-1 to TRBJ1-4, with D perhaps matching TRBD1 (6 bases). CDR3 length: 14 amino acids. Trimming took 9 bases from V and 7 from J, leaving 18 bases between them. Germline V gives CDR1 MNHNS, CDR2 SASEGT. CDR3 sequence reads: CASGAGVQGEKLFF. The CDR3 bases are TGTGCCAGTGGGGCCGGGGTACAGGGTGAAAAACTGTTTTTT.

The chain joins TRBV11-2 to TRBJ2-5, with 7 bases matching TRBD2. This CDR3 comprises 12 residues. Germline V CDR1 and CDR2: SGHAT, FQNNGV. Unmatched junction bases numbered 1, after V lost 4 bases and J lost 5 bases. The CDR3 reads CASSSGGETQYF. The CDR3, as DNA: TGTGCCAGCAGCTCCGGGGGGGAGACCCAGTACTTC. Together with reference TRBV11-2 and TRBJ2-5, the CDR3 gives the full variable domain: EAGVAQSPRYKIIEKRQSVAFWCNPISGHATLYWYQQILGQGPKLLIQFQNNGVVDDSQLPKDRFSAERLKGVDSTLKIQPAKLEDSAVYLCASSSGGETQYFGPGTRLLVL.

The chain combines TRBV2 with TRBJ2-4; TRBD1 matches 8 bases. Germline CDR1 SNHLY, CDR2 FYNNEI. The junction had 10 bases not matched to a gene; V was cut back by 0 bases and J by 0 bases. The length of the CDR3 is 19 residues. The CDR3 here is CASSEALWTGTLAKNIQYF. The CDR3 bases are TGTGCCAGCAGTGAAGCGCTTTGGACAGGGACACTAGCCAAAAACATTCAGTACTTC.

The chain is built from TRBV7-8 and TRBJ2-7; 9 nucleotides agree with TRBD1. The CDR3 has 14 amino acids. Germline trimming cut 3 bases from V and 5 bases from J; bases unmatched to any gene: 5. Germline loops: CDR1 SGHVS, CDR2 FQNEAQ. In DNA form, the CDR3 reads TGTGCCAGCAGCTTTGGGACAGGGTCCGACGAGCAGTACTTC. This sequence encodes CASSFGTGSDEQYF. Drawing the rest from reference TRBV7-8 and TRBJ2-7, the complete variable domain is GAGVSQSPRYKVAKRGQDVALRCDPISGHVSLFWYQQALGQGPEFLTYFQNEAQLDKSGLPSDRFFAERPEGSVSTLKIQRTQQEDSAVYLCASSFGTGSDEQYFGPGTRLTVT.

The chain is built from TRBV7-9 and TRBJ2-7, with 9 bases identical to TRBD1. Losses at the gene ends were 5 bases for V and 5 bases for J; bases not matched to a gene: 4. CDR3 size: 13 residues. Per germline, CDR1 SEHNR and CDR2 FQNEAQ (reference sequence). CDR3 sequence reads: CASSRDRVHEQYF. In DNA form, the CDR3 reads TGTGCCAGCAGCCGGGACAGGGTCCACGAGCAGTACTTC.

This clone was detected a few times. The chain uses TRBV5-4 and TRBJ1-2; a weak D match, TRBD1 (5 bases). V was trimmed by 4 bases and J by 3 bases, leaving 10 bases between them. Germline CDR1 reads SGHNT; CDR2 reads YYREEE (reference sequence). This CDR3 has 13 amino acids. In DNA, the CDR3 is TGTGCCAGCAGCGCAGACAGCTACTATGGCTACACCTTC. Its protein is CASSADSYYGYTF.

CDR3 amino acids: CASSPGTGNSEKLFF. The CDR3 DNA is TGTGCCAGTTCCCCCGGGACAGGGAATAGTGAAAAACTGTTTTTT. The chain links TRBV2 to TRBJ1-4, with 9 positions matching TRBD1. CDR1 and CDR2 from the germline V gene are SNHLY and FYNNEI. V shed 9 bases, J shed 7 bases, and the junction held 12 bases outside the gene matches. There are 15 residues in the CDR3.

V and J are TRBV9 and TRBJ2-3; D gene ambiguous. The CDR3 runs 14 residues. The germline gives CDR1 SGDLS, CDR2 YYNGEE. Trimming removed 0 bases at V and 5 bases at J, with 10 bases between. CDR3 sequence: CASSVAVFGDTQYF. CDR3 bases: TGTGCCAGCAGCGTAGCGGTTTTCGGAGATACGCAGTATTTT.